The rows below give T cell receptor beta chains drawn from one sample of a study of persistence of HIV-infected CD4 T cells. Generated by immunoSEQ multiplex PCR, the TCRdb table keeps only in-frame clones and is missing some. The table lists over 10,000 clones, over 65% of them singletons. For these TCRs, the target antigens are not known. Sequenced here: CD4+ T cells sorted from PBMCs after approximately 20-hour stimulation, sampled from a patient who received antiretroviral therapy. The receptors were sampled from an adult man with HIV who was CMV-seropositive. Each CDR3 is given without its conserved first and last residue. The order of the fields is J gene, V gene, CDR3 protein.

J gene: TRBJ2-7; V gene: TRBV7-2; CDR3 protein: ASSLALLAGDEQY
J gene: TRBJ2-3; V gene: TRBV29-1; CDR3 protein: SVVRGISTDTQY
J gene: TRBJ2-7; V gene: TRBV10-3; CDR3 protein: AIRGTAEQY
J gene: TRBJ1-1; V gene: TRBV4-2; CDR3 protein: ASSQARVHTEAF
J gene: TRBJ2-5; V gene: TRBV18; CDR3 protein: ASTPTRGGRETQY
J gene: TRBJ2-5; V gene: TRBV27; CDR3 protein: ASSIRIEYQETQY
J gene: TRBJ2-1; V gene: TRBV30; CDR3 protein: AWGLGLGGAHNEQF
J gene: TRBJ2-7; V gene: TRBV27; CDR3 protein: ASSLLGGPDEQY
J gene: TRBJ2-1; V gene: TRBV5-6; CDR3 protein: ASSFSGRRVYNEQF
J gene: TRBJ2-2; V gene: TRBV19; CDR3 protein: ASSFRDSRTGELF
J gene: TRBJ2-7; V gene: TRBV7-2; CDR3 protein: ASSLNPPTSGKNEQY
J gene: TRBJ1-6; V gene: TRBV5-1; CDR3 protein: ASSLTQSNSPLH
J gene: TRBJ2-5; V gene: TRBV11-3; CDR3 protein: ASSYSGAETQY
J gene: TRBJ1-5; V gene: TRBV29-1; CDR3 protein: SVSDKTSNQPQH
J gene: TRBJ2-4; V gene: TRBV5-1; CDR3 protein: ASSLDSQQAVAKNIQY
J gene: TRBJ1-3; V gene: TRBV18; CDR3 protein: ASSPVFGGSGNTIY
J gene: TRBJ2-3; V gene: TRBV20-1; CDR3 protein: SASQTTGGRGDTQY
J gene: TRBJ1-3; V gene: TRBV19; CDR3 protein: ASSLRGESGNTIY
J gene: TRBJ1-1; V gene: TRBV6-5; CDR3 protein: ASSYFRDTEAF
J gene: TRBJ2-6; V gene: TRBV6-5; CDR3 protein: ASSYGDRAGANVLT
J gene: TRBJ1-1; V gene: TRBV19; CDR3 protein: ASKPKGSTEAF
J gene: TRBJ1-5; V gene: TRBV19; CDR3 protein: ASTPGTAPGQPQH